This entry lists 14 T cell receptor beta chains sequenced from one sample in a study of CD8 T cells in ankylosing spondylitis. TCRdb reanalysed the 5' RACE reads using MiXCR and keeps one entry per CDR3 protein. The data show around 100,000 distinct CDR3 sequences, approximately 25% seen once. Sequencing input: synovial fluid, either unsorted or a sorted T cell fraction (not recorded which). The receptors stem from a male donor with ankylosing spondylitis.

V usage is TRBV28 and J usage is TRBJ2-1, with D hard to call. The ends were cut back, 6 bases at V and 12 bases at J, with 15 bases in the middle. The germline V gene encodes CDR1 MDHEN and CDR2 SYDVKM. This CDR3 is built from 12 residues. CDR3 loop: CASSLDEKRQFF. In DNA form, the CDR3 reads TGTGCCAGCAGCCTCGATGAGAAACGGCAGTTCTTC. Full variable domain (remainder filled in from reference TRBV28 and TRBJ2-1): DVKVTQSSRYLVKRTGEKVFLECVQDMDHENMFWYRQDPGLGLRLIYFSYDVKMKEKGDIPEGYSVSREKKERFSLILESASTNQTSMYLCASSLDEKRQFFGPGTRLTVL.

This clonotype was seen a handful of times. The chain employs TRBV6-2 or TRBV6-3 and TRBJ2-1; D gene ambiguous. Between the trimmed V and J ends, which lost 0 bases and 4 bases, there was a span of 16 bases. This CDR3 has 17 residues. Looked up from germline, CDR1 is MNHEY and CDR2 is SVGEGT. CDR3 protein: CASSYSRGGSQYNEQFF. As DNA, the CDR3 is TGTGCCAGCAGTTACTCTCGAGGCGGTTCTCAATACAATGAGCAGTTCTTC.

V gene TRBV28 combines with J gene TRBJ2-5; 8 bases are shared with TRBD1. Germline V gene sequence: CDR1 MDHEN, CDR2 SYDVKM. Losses at the gene ends were 7 bases for V and 9 bases for J; bases not matched to a gene: 13. The CDR3 consists of 14 residues. The CDR3 spells CASIQTGDFGAQYF. The CDR3 DNA reads as TGTGCCAGCATCCAGACAGGGGACTTCGGGGCCCAGTACTTC.

CDR3 protein: CASSLPRRIAGENEQFF. For the CDR3, the DNA is TGTGCCAGCAGTTTACCCCGGAGGATAGCGGGAGAGAATGAGCAGTTCTTC. The chain couples TRBV12-3 or TRBV12-4 to TRBJ2-1, with TRBD2 matching over 9 bases. This CDR3 spans 17 amino acids. Trimming cost V 2 bases and J 7 bases; bases outside gene matches: 12.

The J gene is TRBJ2-3, the V gene TRBV20-1; D unresolved. The length of the CDR3 is 15 residues. In germline, CDR1 is DFQATT, CDR2 SNEGSKA (reference sequence). Trimming removed 3 bases at V and 3 bases at J, with 16 bases between. The CDR3 spells CSASMWQLWTDTQYF. The CDR3 nucleotides read TGCAGTGCTAGTATGTGGCAGCTTTGGACAGATACGCAGTATTTT.

This clonotype was observed a handful of times. The CDR3 DNA follows: TGTGCCAGCAGTGAAGGCGGGAGGCCCCACGAGCAGTACTTC. Amino acid sequence: CASSEGGRPHEQYF. The V gene is TRBV6-1, the J gene TRBJ2-7; 8 bases fit TRBD2. With V trimmed by 1 base and J by 5 bases, 4 bases remained unmatched. Per the germline V gene, CDR1 is MNHNS and CDR2 is SASEGT. CDR3 length: 14 residues.

This clonotype was picked up one time. The DNA for the CDR3 is TGTGCCAGCAGTGGAGGGACTAGCGGTTACGAGCAGTACGTC. Translating gives CASSGGTSGYEQYV. V is TRBV2 and J is TRBJ2-7; 11 bases map to TRBD2. V lost 4 bases and J lost 4; bases outside the gene matches: 3. The CDR3 consists of 14 residues. Germline V lookup: CDR1 SNHLY, CDR2 FYNNEI.

The V call is TRBV2, the J call TRBJ2-2; TRBD1 matches 8 bases. Looked up from germline, CDR1 is SNHLY and CDR2 is FYNNEI. J gave up 0 bases and V 7 bases, and 10 bases lay outside the gene matches. This CDR3 region has 17 residues. In nucleotides, the CDR3 is TGTGCCAGCACCTCCCCCCGGACAGGGACGAACACCGGGGAGCTGTTTTTT. It translates to CASTSPRTGTNTGELFF.

This clonotype has a handful of counts. The chain uses TRBV14 and TRBJ2-1, with D perhaps being TRBD1 or TRBD2 (8 bases each). Germline CDR1 and CDR2: SGHDN and FVKESK. This CDR3 has 15 residues. V dropped 1 base and J dropped 9 bases, with 16 bases sitting between them. CDR3 sequence (DNA): TGTGCCAGCAGCCAAGGGGCGGGAGGACAGGGTGAGCAGTTCTTC. This codes for CASSQGAGGQGEQFF.

The chain recombines TRBV11-2 with TRBJ1-5; D is possibly TRBD1 (5 bases). This CDR3 region has 14 residues. CDR1 and CDR2 (germline): SGHAT, FQNNGV. V dropped 4 bases and J dropped 0 bases, with 7 bases sitting between them. CDR3 nucleotide sequence: TGTGCCAGCAGCTCACAGGATAGCAATCAGCCCCAGCATTTT. This translates into CASSSQDSNQPQHF.

This clonotype has at least ten counts. The genes are TRBV20-1 and TRBJ2-3; the D is unclear. V lost 4 bases and J 5 bases, leaving 10 bases between the germline ends. The CDR3 sequence is 12 residues long. Germline-derived CDR1 and CDR2 are DFQATT and SNEGSKA (reference sequence). CDR3 loop: CSAKKFQDTQYF. In DNA form, the CDR3 reads TGCAGTGCTAAAAAATTCCAAGATACGCAGTATTTT.

The rearrangement joins TRBV7-2 to TRBJ2-3, with D tentatively TRBD1 (6 bases). Trimming cost V 3 bases and J 4 bases, with 14 bases left between them. CDR1 and CDR2 from the germline V gene are SGHTA and FQGNSA. The CDR3 loop spans 15 amino acids. CDR3 residues: CASSFGTGWSDTQYF. CDR3 coding DNA: TGTGCCAGCAGCTTTGGAACAGGGTGGTCAGATACGCAGTATTTT.

This clonotype was picked up a small number of times. The gene calls are TRBV7-2 and TRBJ2-7, with 9 bases fitting TRBD2. Germline lookup yields CDR1 SGHTA and CDR2 FQGNSA. The CDR3 totals 17 residues. With V trimmed by 1 base and J by 2 bases, 9 bases remained unmatched. The CDR3 DNA reads as TGTGCCAGCAGCTTAGTAGGGCTAGCGGGATCGCCCTACGAGCAGTACTTC. Encoded protein: CASSLVGLAGSPYEQYF.

The sample holds a few counts of this clonotype. The rearrangement joins TRBV3-1 to TRBJ1-4; D possibly corresponds to TRBD1 (6 bases). The CDR3 has 14 amino acids. V was clipped by 6 bases and J by 5 bases, with 13 bases between them. Per the germline V gene, CDR1 is LGHDT and CDR2 is YNNKEL (reference sequence). The chain's CDR3 is CASSRTERNEKLFF. The CDR3 DNA is TGTGCCAGCAGTCGGACAGAAAGGAATGAAAAACTGTTTTTT.